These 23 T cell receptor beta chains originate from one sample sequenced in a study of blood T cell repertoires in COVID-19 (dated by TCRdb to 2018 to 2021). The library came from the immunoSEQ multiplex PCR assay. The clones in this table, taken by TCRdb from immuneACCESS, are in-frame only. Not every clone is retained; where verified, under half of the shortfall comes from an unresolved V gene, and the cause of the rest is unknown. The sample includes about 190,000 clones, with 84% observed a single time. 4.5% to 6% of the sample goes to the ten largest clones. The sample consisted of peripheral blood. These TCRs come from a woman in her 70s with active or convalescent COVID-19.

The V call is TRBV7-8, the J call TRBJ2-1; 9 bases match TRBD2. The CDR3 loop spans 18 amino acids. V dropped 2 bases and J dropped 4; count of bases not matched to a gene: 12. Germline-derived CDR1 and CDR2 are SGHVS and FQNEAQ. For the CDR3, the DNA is TGTGCCAGCAGCTTAAGAGGGGTAGCGGGAGTATCATACAATGAGCAGTTCTTC. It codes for CASSLRGVAGVSYNEQFF.

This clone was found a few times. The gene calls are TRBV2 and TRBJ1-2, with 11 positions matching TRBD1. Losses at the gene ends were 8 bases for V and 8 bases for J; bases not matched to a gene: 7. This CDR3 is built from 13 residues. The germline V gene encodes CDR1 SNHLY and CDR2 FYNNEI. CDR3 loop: CASEEDRGLGYTF. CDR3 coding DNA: TGTGCCAGCGAAGAGGACAGGGGGCTGGGCTACACCTTC. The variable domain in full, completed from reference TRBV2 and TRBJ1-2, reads EPEVTQTPSHQVTQMGQEVILRCVPISNHLYFYWYRQILGQKVEFLVSFYNNEISEKSEIFDDQFSVERPDGSNFTLKIRSTKLEDSAMYFCASEEDRGLGYTFGSGTRLTVV.

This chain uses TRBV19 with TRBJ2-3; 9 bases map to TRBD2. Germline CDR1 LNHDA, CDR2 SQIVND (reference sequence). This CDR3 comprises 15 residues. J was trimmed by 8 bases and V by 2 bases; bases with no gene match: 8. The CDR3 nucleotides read TGTGCCAGTAGTATAACTGGCGGGAGGGCCCCTACGCAGTATTTT. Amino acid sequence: CASSITGGRAPTQYF.

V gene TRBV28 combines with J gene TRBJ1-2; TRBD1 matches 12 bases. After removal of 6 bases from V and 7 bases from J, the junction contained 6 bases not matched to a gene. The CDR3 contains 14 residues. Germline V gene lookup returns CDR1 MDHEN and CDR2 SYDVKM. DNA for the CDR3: TGTGCCAGCAGCTGGGGACAGGGGGCTTTTGGCTACACCTTC. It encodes CASSWGQGAFGYTF.

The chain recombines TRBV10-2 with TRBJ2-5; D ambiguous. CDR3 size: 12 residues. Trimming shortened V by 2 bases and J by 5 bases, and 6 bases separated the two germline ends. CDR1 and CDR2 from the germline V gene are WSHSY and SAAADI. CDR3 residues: CASSENGETQYF. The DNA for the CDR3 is TGCGCCAGCAGTGAGAACGGGGAGACCCAGTACTTC.

CDR3 nucleotide sequence: TGCGCCAGCAGCTTGGAGGCAGGGGGTTGGGAGACCCAGTACTTC. This encodes CASSLEAGGWETQYF. The chain combines TRBV5-1 with TRBJ2-5, with TRBD1 matching over 7 bases. Germline CDR1 and CDR2: SGHRS and YFSETQ. V was clipped by 0 bases and J by 5 bases; unmatched bases: 7. CDR3 length: 15 amino acids. Looking up the rest from reference TRBV5-1 and TRBJ2-5 gives the full variable domain: KAGVTQTPRYLIKTRGQQVTLSCSPISGHRSVSWYQQTPGQGLQFLFEYFSETQRNKGNFPGRFSGRQFSNSRSEMNVSTLELGDSALYLCASSLEAGGWETQYFGPGTRLLVL.

The CDR3 is CAISKRTGRDLYNEQFF. The CDR3 DNA reads as TGTGCCATCAGTAAACGGACAGGTAGGGACTTATACAATGAGCAGTTCTTC. The chain employs TRBV10-3 and TRBJ2-1, with a possible D match to TRBD1 (7 bases). The CDR3 consists of 17 residues. V was shortened by 5 bases and J by 4 bases, with 21 bases between the two germline ends. CDR1 is ENHRY, CDR2 SYGVKD, per germline.

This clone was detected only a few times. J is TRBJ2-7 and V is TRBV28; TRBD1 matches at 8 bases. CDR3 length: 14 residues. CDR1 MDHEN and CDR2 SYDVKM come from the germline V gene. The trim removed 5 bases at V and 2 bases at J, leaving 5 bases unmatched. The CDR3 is CASSPGGQAYEQYF. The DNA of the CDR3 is TGTGCCAGCAGTCCCGGGGGACAGGCCTACGAGCAGTACTTC.

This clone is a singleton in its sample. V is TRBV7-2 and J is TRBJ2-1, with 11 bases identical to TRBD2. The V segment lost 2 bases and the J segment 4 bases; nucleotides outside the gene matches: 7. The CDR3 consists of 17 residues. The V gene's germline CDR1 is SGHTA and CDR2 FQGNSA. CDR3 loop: CASSLSGTSGVYNEQFF. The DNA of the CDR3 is TGTGCCAGCAGCTTATCAGGGACTAGCGGCGTTTACAATGAGCAGTTCTTC.

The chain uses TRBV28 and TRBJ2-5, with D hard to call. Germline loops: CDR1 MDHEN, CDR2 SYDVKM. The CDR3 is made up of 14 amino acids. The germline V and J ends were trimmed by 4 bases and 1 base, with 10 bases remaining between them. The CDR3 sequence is CASSSQRPQETQYF. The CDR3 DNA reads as TGTGCCAGCAGTTCCCAGCGCCCCCAAGAGACCCAGTACTTC.

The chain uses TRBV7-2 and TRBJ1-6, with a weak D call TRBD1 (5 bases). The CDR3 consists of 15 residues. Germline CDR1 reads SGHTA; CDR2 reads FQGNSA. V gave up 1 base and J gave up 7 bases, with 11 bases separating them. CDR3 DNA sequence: TGTGCCAGCAGCTTAGAGGGGCCTTTCAATTCACCCCTCCACTTT. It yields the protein CASSLEGPFNSPLHF.

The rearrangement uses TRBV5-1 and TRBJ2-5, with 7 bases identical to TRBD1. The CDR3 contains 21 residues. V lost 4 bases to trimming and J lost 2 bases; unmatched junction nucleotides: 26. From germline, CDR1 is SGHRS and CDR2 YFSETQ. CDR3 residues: CASSSRDSPSAAFPLQETQYF. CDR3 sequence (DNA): TGCGCCAGCAGCAGCCGGGACAGCCCGTCGGCGGCCTTCCCCCTTCAAGAGACCCAGTACTTC.

In DNA form, the CDR3 reads TGTGCCAGTAGCCGATCACATGGAGCGGGACAGTACTTC. It is translated as CASSRSHGAGQYF. This chain joins TRBV19 and TRBJ2-7, with 7 positions matching TRBD2. Germline CDR1 and CDR2: LNHDA and SQIVND (reference sequence). V gave up 6 bases and J gave up 10 bases; unmatched junction bases: 12. The CDR3 consists of 13 residues.

CDR3 bases: TGCGCCAGCAGCCAAGATCTCCTAGGGGGGGGAGCTTTCTTT. Translating gives CASSQDLLGGGAFF. V and J are TRBV4-1 and TRBJ1-1; D possibly corresponds to TRBD1 (6 bases). CDR3 length: 14 amino acids. V was shortened by 0 bases and J by 10 bases, with 15 bases between the two germline ends. In germline, CDR1 is MGHRA, CDR2 YSYEKL.

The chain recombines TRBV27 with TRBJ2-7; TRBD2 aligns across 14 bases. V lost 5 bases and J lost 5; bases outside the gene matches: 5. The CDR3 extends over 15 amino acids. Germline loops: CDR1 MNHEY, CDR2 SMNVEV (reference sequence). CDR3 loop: CASSGTSGSSHEQYF. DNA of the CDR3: TGTGCCAGCAGTGGGACTAGCGGGAGTTCCCACGAGCAGTACTTC.

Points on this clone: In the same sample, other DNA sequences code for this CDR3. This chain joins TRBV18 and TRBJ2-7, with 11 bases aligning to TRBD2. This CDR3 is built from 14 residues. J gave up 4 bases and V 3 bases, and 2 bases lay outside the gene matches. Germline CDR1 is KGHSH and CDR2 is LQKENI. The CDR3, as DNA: TGTGCCAGCTCACCGACTAGCGGGGCTTACGAGCAGTACTTC. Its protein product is CASSPTSGAYEQYF.

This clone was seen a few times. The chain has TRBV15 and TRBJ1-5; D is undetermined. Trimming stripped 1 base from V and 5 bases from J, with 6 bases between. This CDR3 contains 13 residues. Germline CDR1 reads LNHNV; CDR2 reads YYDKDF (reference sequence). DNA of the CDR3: TGTGCCACCAGCAGAGTCCTTGATCAGCCCCAGCATTTT. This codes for CATSRVLDQPQHF.

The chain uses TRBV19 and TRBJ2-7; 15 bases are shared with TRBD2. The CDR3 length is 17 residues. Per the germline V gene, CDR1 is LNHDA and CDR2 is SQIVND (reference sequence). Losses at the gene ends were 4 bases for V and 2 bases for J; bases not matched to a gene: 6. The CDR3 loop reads CASSTPGLAGGTYEQYF. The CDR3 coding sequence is TGTGCCAGTAGTACCCCGGGACTAGCGGGAGGTACCTACGAGCAGTACTTC.

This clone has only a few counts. This CDR3 reads CASTRDRGVTEAFF. The DNA for the CDR3 is TGTGCCAGCACCAGGGACAGGGGGGTGACTGAAGCTTTCTTT. The chain is built from TRBV6-5 and TRBJ1-1; 11 nucleotides match TRBD1. V lost 7 bases and J lost 5; bases outside the gene matches: 6. The germline CDR1 and CDR2 sequences are MNHEY and SVGAGI. The CDR3 runs 14 residues.

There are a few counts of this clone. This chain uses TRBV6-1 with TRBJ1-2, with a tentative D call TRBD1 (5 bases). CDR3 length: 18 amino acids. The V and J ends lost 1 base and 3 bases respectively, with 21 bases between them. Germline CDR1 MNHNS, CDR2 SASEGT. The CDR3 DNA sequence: TGTGCCAGCAGTGAAGGGCCGGACACGAAGGCCCGCTACTATGGCTACACCTTC. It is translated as CASSEGPDTKARYYGYTF.

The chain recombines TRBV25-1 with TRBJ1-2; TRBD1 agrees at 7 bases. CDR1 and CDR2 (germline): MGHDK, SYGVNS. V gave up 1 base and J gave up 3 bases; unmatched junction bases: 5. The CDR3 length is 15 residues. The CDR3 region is CASSEFPQGDYGYTF. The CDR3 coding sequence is TGTGCCAGCAGTGAATTCCCCCAGGGGGACTATGGCTACACCTTC.

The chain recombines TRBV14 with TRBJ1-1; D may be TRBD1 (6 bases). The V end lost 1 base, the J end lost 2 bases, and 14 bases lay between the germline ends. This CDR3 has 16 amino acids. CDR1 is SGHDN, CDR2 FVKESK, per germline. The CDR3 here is CASSQGLRGINTEAFF. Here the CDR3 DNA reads TGTGCCAGCAGCCAAGGGTTGAGGGGGATTAACACTGAAGCTTTCTTT.

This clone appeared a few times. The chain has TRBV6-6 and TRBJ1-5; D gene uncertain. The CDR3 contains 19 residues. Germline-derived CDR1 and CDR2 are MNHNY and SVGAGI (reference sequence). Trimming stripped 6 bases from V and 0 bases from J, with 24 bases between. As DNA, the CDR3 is TGTGCCAGCAGGCGACCCCGTGACACCCAAAAATATAGCAATCAGCCCCAGCATTTT. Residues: CASRRPRDTQKYSNQPQHF.